The entry below describes one T cell receptor beta chain. Sequenced by immunoSEQ multiplex PCR; TCRdb stores in-frame clones only, minus some. The sample contains approximately 440,000 clones, about 85% of which appear only once. CDR1 SNHLY and CDR2 FYNNEI come from the germline V gene. Trimming shortened V by 8 bases and J by 0 bases, and 14 bases separated the two germline ends. The CDR3 loop spans 15 amino acids. The source of the sample is a study of blood T cell repertoires in COVID-19. At the level of the study: COVID-19 samples from acute and convalescent phases originated in the United States, Italy and Spain.

The source of this sequence is a woman aged 18 to 35 who had recovered from COVID-19. The sequenced sample consisted of PBMCs or T cells enriched from blood (not recorded which). The gene calls are TRBV2 and TRBJ1-5; tentative D call: TRBD1 (5 bases). The CDR3 is CASGPDMPSNQPQHF. The CDR3 DNA reads TGTGCCAGCGGACCGGACATGCCTAGCAATCAGCCCCAGCATTTT.